These 26 T cell receptor beta chains share one sample of origin, sequenced in a study of neoadjuvant anti-PD-1 for oral cavity cancer. Time point denoted: after neoadjuvant nivolumab, at surgical resection. Sequenced by immunoSEQ multiplex PCR; TCRdb stores in-frame clones only, minus some. The sample consists of about 68,000 clones, approximately 81% of them appearing once. Sequenced here: PBMCs, sampled after nivolumab (anti-PD-1) treatment. The source of these receptors is a person aged 35-79 years with oral cavity squamous cell carcinoma.

This chain uses TRBV6-1 with TRBJ1-5; 8 bases match TRBD1. Germline values: CDR1 MNHNS, CDR2 SASEGT. This CDR3 has 14 amino acids. The trim removed 6 bases at V and 7 bases at J, leaving 8 bases unmatched. The CDR3 DNA reads TGTGCCAGCAGGTCCGGACAGGGTCGCCAGCCCCAGCATTTT. Translating gives CASRSGQGRQPQHF.

The chain recombines TRBV5-1 with TRBJ2-1, with TRBD2 identical over 10 bases. This CDR3 region has 15 residues. CDR1 and CDR2 (germline): SGHRS, YFSETQ. Germline trimming cut 4 bases from V and 5 bases from J; bases unmatched to any gene: 6. The chain's CDR3 is CASSPGLARNNEQFF. The CDR3 DNA reads as TGCGCCAGCAGCCCGGGACTAGCGCGCAACAATGAGCAGTTCTTC.

The rearrangement uses TRBV4-1 and TRBJ2-7, with 11 bases that match TRBD2. CDR3 size: 17 residues. Losses at the gene ends were 3 bases for V and 2 bases for J; bases not matched to a gene: 9. Germline-derived CDR1 and CDR2 are MGHRA and YSYEKL. In nucleotides, the CDR3 is TGCGCCAGCAGCCATATGATCGGACTAGCGGGTGCCTACGAGCAGTACTTC. It translates to CASSHMIGLAGAYEQYF.

V is TRBV7-9 and J is TRBJ1-2; tentatively, D is TRBD1 (5 bases). Trimming removed 5 bases at V and 4 bases at J, with 17 bases between. Germline V gene lookup returns CDR1 SEHNR and CDR2 FQNEAQ (reference sequence). This CDR3 has 15 residues. CDR3 sequence: CASSPFGGGVYGYTF. CDR3 in DNA: TGTGCCAGCAGCCCTTTTGGGGGGGGAGTCTATGGCTACACCTTC. The full variable domain, completed using reference TRBV7-9 and TRBJ1-2, is DTGVSQNPRHKITKRGQNVTFRCDPISEHNRLYWYRQTLGQGPEFLTYFQNEAQLEKSRLLSDRFSAERPKGSFSTLEIQRTEQGDSAMYLCASSPFGGGVYGYTFGSGTRLTVV.

This clone came up once. J is TRBJ1-5 and V is TRBV30; D remains ambiguous. V lost 1 base to trimming and J lost 0 bases, with 4 bases between them. From germline, CDR1 is GTSNPN and CDR2 SVGIG (reference sequence). The CDR3 runs to 13 residues. In DNA form, the CDR3 reads TGTGCCTGGAGTGCCTCTAGCAATCAGCCCCAGCATTTT. Protein: CAWSASSNQPQHF.

The J gene is TRBJ2-5, the V gene TRBV13, with 8 nucleotides matching TRBD2. CDR3 length: 16 residues. Germline CDR1 reads PRHDT; CDR2 reads FYEKMQ (reference sequence). V trimming: 1 base; J trimming: 10 bases; junction bases outside the gene matches: 14. The CDR3, as DNA: TGTGCCAGCAGCTTAGCGGCAGGGGTAGATCGGGAGGGCCAGTACTTC. Protein product: CASSLAAGVDREGQYF.

The V gene is TRBV5-4, the J gene TRBJ2-2, with D unclear. The germline CDR1 and CDR2 sequences are SGHNT and YYREEE (reference sequence). V lost 0 bases, J lost 1 base, and 4 bases lay in between. This CDR3 comprises 14 residues. CDR3: CASSLARNTGELFF. CDR3 in DNA: TGTGCCAGCAGCTTGGCTCGGAACACCGGGGAGCTGTTTTTT.

Note on this clone: Other nucleotide sequences from this sample produce the same CDR3. The chain combines TRBV6-1 with TRBJ1-2; D might be TRBD1 (5 bases). The V gene lost 2 bases and the J gene lost 3 bases, with 7 bases spanning the gap. Germline V gives CDR1 MNHNS, CDR2 SASEGT. This CDR3 has 13 amino acids. For the CDR3, the DNA is TGTGCCAGCAGTGAAACGGGGGACTATGGCTACACCTTC. Translation: CASSETGDYGYTF.

The chain uses TRBV2 and TRBJ2-3, with D perhaps TRBD2 (5 bases). V shed 2 bases and J shed 5 bases, with 11 bases lying between them. The germline V gene has CDR1 SNHLY and CDR2 FYNNEI. The CDR3 has 14 amino acids. The CDR3 reads CASSEQGRGDTQYF. In DNA form, the CDR3 reads TGTGCCAGCAGTGAACAAGGGAGAGGAGATACGCAGTATTTT.

This clone was observed once. This chain uses TRBV9 with TRBJ2-3; 8 positions agree with TRBD2. The CDR3 loop spans 15 amino acids. In germline, CDR1 is SGDLS, CDR2 YYNGEE. V dropped 5 bases and J dropped 4; count of bases not matched to a gene: 9. CDR3 DNA: TGTGCCAGCAGATCAAGCGGGAGTGTCTCAGATACGCAGTATTTT. This sequence encodes CASRSSGSVSDTQYF. Drawing the rest from reference TRBV9 and TRBJ2-3, the complete variable domain is DSGVTQTPKHLITATGQRVTLRCSPRSGDLSVYWYQQSLDQGLQFLIQYYNGEERAKGNILERFSAQQFPDLHSELNLSSLELGDSALYFCASRSSGSVSDTQYFGPGTRLTVL.

The chain recombines TRBV27 with TRBJ2-1, with 7 bases aligning to TRBD2. Germline trimming cut 2 bases from V and 1 base from J; bases unmatched to any gene: 5. The CDR3 is 16 amino acids. Germline V gene data show CDR1 as MNHEY and CDR2 as SMNVEV (reference sequence). CDR3: CASSLRGVSSYNEQFF. The CDR3 DNA is TGTGCCAGCAGTTTACGGGGGGTCAGTTCCTACAATGAGCAGTTCTTC.

CDR3 residues: CASSYSEKYEQYF. In DNA, the CDR3 is TGTGCCAGCAGTTACAGTGAGAAGTACGAGCAGTACTTC. The V gene is TRBV6-5, the J gene TRBJ2-7, with unresolved D. V lost 2 bases and J lost 4, with 9 bases in between. Germline V gene sequence: CDR1 MNHEY, CDR2 SVGAGI. This CDR3 is 13 amino acids long.

The rearrangement links TRBV19 to TRBJ1-5; no definite D call. The V end lost 2 bases, the J end lost 6 bases, and 17 bases lay between the germline ends. This CDR3 is 16 amino acids long. Germline CDR1 reads LNHDA; CDR2 reads SQIVND (reference sequence). The DNA of the CDR3 is TGTGCCAGTAGTATAATCGGGGATTCGTCGCGTCAGCCCCAGCATTTT. Translation: CASSIIGDSSRQPQHF.

This clone was seen a single time. This rearrangement joins TRBV11-2 to TRBJ2-1; D unclear. The V end lost 5 bases, the J end lost 0 bases, and 14 bases lay between the germline ends. The CDR3 consists of 16 residues. Germline V gives CDR1 SGHAT, CDR2 FQNNGV. The CDR3 nucleotides read TGTGCCAGCAGCCGGAACGCACTGAGCTCCTACAATGAGCAGTTCTTC. Translation: CASSRNALSSYNEQFF. The full variable domain, rest sourced from reference TRBV11-2 and TRBJ2-1, is EAGVAQSPRYKIIEKRQSVAFWCNPISGHATLYWYQQILGQGPKLLIQFQNNGVVDDSQLPKDRFSAERLKGVDSTLKIQPAKLEDSAVYLCASSRNALSSYNEQFFGPGTRLTVL.

In nucleotides, the CDR3 is TGTGCCAGCAGCTTGGGGGGCCGCAATCAGCCCCAGCATTTT. Its protein is CASSLGGRNQPQHF. The chain uses TRBV7-9 and TRBJ1-5; possibly TRBD1 for D (6 bases). This CDR3 has 14 residues. Germline lookup yields CDR1 SEHNR and CDR2 FQNEAQ (reference sequence). V lost 3 bases, J lost 2 bases, and 8 bases lay in between. The complete variable domain, with remaining parts taken from reference TRBV7-9 and TRBJ1-5, reads DTGVSQNPRHKITKRGQNVTFRCDPISEHNRLYWYRQTLGQGPEFLTYFQNEAQLEKSRLLSDRFSAERPKGSFSTLEIQRTEQGDSAMYLCASSLGGRNQPQHFGDGTRLSIL.

This chain links TRBV9 with TRBJ2-7; TRBD1 matches at 9 bases. The V gene's germline CDR1 is SGDLS and CDR2 YYNGEE. J gave up 4 bases and V 3 bases, and 8 bases lay outside the gene matches. The CDR3 contains 15 residues. The CDR3 DNA reads TGTGCCAGCAGCGCCATGACAGGGGGAGGGTACGAGCAGTACTTC. Its translation is CASSAMTGGGYEQYF.

The chain joins TRBV5-6 to TRBJ2-3; 13 bases agree with TRBD2. Germline V gene data show CDR1 as SGHDT and CDR2 as YYEEEE. The CDR3 is made up of 17 amino acids. J was trimmed by 10 bases and V by 3 bases; bases with no gene match: 14. The CDR3 spells CASSSAGGLAGSRAQYF. CDR3 nucleotides: TGTGCCAGCAGCTCGGCGGGGGGACTAGCGGGATCAAGGGCGCAGTATTTT.

This clone was seen a few times. The rearrangement uses TRBV5-1 and TRBJ1-2, with D maybe TRBD1 (6 bases). V was trimmed by 3 bases and J by 0 bases, leaving 12 bases between them. This CDR3 is 15 amino acids long. Germline lookup yields CDR1 SGHRS and CDR2 YFSETQ. The CDR3 region is CASSSQGTANYGYTF. The DNA for the CDR3 is TGCGCCAGCAGCTCACAGGGAACTGCTAACTATGGCTACACCTTC.

V gene TRBV19 combines with J gene TRBJ1-3; D is possibly TRBD1 (5 bases). CDR1 and CDR2 (germline): LNHDA, SQIVND (reference sequence). The ends were cut back, 6 bases at V and 4 bases at J, with 16 bases in the middle. The CDR3 contains 15 residues. The CDR3 loop is CASSLTWGLGNTIYF. As DNA, the CDR3 is TGTGCCAGTAGCTTGACATGGGGCCTCGGAAACACCATATATTTT.

This clone was picked up one time. This sample includes further DNA sequences coding for the same CDR3. This chain uses TRBV6-5 with TRBJ2-1, with unresolved D. V lost 6 bases, J lost 1 base, and 4 bases lay in between. The CDR3 runs to 12 residues. Germline CDR1 MNHEY, CDR2 SVGAGI. CDR3 residues: CASRASYNEQFF. CDR3 in DNA: TGTGCCAGCAGGGCATCCTACAATGAGCAGTTCTTC.

This clone has only a few counts. The conserved phenylalanine or tryptophan normally closing the CDR3 is absent here, so this likely arose from a read error. Because the CDR3's place on the DNA is in doubt, the DNA is left out and the CDR3 is given as listed by TCRdb. The chain uses TRBV5-1 and TRBJ1-3; the table assigns TRBD1, which was not confirmed against the DNA. CDR1 and CDR2 from the germline V gene are SGHRS and YFSETQ. The CDR3 spans 11 residues, counting both ends. The CDR3 loop reads CASSLALRQPL.

This clone showed up just once. The chain carries TRBV10-3 and TRBJ2-5, with D possibly being TRBD1 (5 bases). Trimming stripped 2 bases from V and 3 bases from J, with 7 bases between. Germline V CDR1 and CDR2: ENHRY, SYGVKD. The CDR3 is made up of 13 amino acids. CDR3 sequence (DNA): TGTGCCATCAGTGAGGGCAGGGAAGAGACCCAGTACTTC. Translation gives CAISEGREETQYF.

This chain connects TRBV28 to TRBJ1-1; 10 bases are shared with TRBD1. The CDR3 loop spans 15 amino acids. Germline V gives CDR1 MDHEN, CDR2 SYDVKM. V shed 6 bases, J shed 4 bases, and the junction held 8 bases outside the gene matches. As DNA, the CDR3 is TGTGCCAGCAGAGCCGGGACAGGGGTTTCCACTGAAGCTTTCTTT. As protein: CASRAGTGVSTEAFF.

This clone showed up just a few times. The chain links TRBV27 to TRBJ2-5, with D perhaps being TRBD1 or TRBD2 (6 bases each). V lost 1 base, J lost 5 bases, and 14 bases lay in between. This CDR3 has 15 residues. The germline gives CDR1 MNHEY, CDR2 SMNVEV (reference sequence). The CDR3 bases are TGTGCCAGCAGTTTATTACAGGGAGGTTTGGAGACCCAGTACTTC. Protein: CASSLLQGGLETQYF.

The chain carries TRBV4-1 and TRBJ1-3, with D unresolved. This CDR3 has 16 residues. Germline lookup yields CDR1 MGHRA and CDR2 YSYEKL. The ends were cut back, 0 bases at V and 2 bases at J, with 11 bases in the middle. CDR3: CASSQDTTVTGNTIYF. Here the CDR3 DNA reads TGCGCCAGCAGCCAAGACACTACGGTTACTGGAAACACCATATATTTT.

V and J are TRBV19 and TRBJ1-1; 8 nucleotides align to TRBD1. The CDR3 has 15 amino acids. Trimming removed 5 bases from V and 5 bases from J; junction bases left unmatched: 10. CDR1 and CDR2 from the germline V gene are LNHDA and SQIVND (reference sequence). The chain's CDR3 is CASSWAGGAGTEAFF. In DNA, the CDR3 is TGTGCCAGTAGTTGGGCAGGGGGCGCGGGGACTGAAGCTTTCTTT.